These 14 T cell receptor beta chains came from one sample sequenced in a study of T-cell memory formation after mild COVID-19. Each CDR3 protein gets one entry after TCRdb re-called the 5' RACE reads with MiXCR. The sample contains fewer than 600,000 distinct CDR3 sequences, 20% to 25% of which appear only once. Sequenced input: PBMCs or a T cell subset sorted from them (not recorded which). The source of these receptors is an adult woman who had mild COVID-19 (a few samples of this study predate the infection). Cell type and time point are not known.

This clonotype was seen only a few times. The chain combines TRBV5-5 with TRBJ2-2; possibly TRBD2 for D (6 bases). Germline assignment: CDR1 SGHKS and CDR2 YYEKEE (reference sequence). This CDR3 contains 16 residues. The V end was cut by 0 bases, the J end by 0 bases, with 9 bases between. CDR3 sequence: CASSLGGTSNTGELFF. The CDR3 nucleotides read TGTGCCAGCAGCTTGGGGGGGACTTCGAACACCGGGGAGCTGTTTTTT.

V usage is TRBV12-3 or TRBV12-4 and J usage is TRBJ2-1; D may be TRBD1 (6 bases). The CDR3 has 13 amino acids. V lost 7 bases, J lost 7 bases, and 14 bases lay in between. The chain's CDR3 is CASNGAGVNEQFF. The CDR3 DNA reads TGTGCCAGCAATGGGGCAGGGGTGAATGAGCAGTTCTTC.

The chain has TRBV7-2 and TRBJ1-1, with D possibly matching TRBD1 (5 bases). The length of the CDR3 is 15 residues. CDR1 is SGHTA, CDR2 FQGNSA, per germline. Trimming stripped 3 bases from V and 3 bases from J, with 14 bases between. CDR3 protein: CASSFEGRWDTEAFF. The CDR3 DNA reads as TGTGCCAGCAGCTTTGAGGGGCGGTGGGACACTGAAGCTTTCTTT.

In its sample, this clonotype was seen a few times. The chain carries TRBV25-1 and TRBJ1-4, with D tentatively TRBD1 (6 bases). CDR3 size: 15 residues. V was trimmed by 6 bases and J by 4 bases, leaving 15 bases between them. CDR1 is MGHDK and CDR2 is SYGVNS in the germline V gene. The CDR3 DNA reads TGTGCCAGCAGACAAACCGGGACACTTAATGAAAAACTGTTTTTT. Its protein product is CASRQTGTLNEKLFF.

This CDR3 reads CASSISRSYEQYF. CDR3 DNA sequence: TGTGCCAGTAGTATATCCCGGTCCTACGAGCAGTACTTC. The genes are TRBV19 and TRBJ2-7; no clear D. Germline assignment: CDR1 LNHDA and CDR2 SQIVND (reference sequence). The V end was cut by 2 bases, the J end by 1 base, with 6 bases between. This CDR3 comprises 13 residues.

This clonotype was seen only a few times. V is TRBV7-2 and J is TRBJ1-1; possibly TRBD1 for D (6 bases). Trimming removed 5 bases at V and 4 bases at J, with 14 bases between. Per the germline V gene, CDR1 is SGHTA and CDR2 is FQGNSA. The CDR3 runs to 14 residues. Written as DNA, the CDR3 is TGTGCCAGCAGCAACAGGGCGATGAGCACTGAAGCTTTCTTT. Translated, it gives CASSNRAMSTEAFF. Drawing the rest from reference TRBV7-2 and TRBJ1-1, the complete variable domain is GAGVSQSPSNKVTEKGKDVELRCDPISGHTALYWYRQSLGQGLEFLIYFQGNSAPDKSGLPSDRFSAERTGGSVSTLTIQRTQQEDSAVYLCASSNRAMSTEAFFGQGTRLTVV.

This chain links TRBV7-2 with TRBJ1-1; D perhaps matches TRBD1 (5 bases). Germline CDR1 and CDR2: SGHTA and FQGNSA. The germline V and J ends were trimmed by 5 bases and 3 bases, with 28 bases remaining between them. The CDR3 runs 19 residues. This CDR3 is CASSLTHRDAPFPDTEAFF. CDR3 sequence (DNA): TGTGCCAGCAGCCTAACGCACCGGGACGCACCCTTCCCAGACACTGAAGCTTTCTTT.

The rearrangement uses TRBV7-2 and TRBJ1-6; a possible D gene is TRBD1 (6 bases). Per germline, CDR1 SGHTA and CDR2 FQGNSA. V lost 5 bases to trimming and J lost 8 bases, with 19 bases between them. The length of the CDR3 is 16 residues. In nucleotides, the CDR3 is TGTGCCAGCAGCGCAACCGACGGGGGCCCTTATTCACCCCTCCACTTT. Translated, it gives CASSATDGGPYSPLHF.

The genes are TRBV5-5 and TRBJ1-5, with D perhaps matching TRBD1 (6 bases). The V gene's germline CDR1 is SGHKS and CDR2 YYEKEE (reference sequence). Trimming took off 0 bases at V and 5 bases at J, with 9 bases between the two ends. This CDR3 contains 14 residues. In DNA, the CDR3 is TGTGCCAGCAGCTTGGACAGGGCAGATCAGCCCCAGCATTTT. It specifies CASSLDRADQPQHF.

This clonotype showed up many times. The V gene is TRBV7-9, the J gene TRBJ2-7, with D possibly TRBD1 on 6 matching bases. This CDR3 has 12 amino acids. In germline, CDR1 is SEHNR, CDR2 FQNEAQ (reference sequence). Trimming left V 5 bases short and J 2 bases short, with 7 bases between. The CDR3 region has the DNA TGTGCCAGCAGCCGGACAGCCTACGAGCAGTACTTC. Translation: CASSRTAYEQYF.

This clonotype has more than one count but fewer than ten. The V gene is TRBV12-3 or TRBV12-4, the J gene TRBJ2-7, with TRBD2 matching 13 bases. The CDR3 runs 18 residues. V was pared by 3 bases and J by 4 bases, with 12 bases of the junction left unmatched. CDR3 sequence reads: CASSLRGLAGSPGYEQYF. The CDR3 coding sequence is TGTGCCAGCAGTTTGAGGGGACTAGCGGGGTCGCCGGGGTACGAGCAGTACTTC.

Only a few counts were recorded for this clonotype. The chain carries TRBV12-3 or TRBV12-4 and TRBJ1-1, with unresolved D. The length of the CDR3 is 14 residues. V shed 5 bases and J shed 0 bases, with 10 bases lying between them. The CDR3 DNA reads TGTGCCAGCAGTGAGACACATCTGAACACTGAAGCTTTCTTT. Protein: CASSETHLNTEAFF.

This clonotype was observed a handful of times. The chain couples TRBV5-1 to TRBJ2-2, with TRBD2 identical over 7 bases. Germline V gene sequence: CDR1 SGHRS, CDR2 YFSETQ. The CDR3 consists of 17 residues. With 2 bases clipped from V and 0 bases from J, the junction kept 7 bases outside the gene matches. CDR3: CASSLGAGIPNTGELFF. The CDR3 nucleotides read TGCGCCAGCAGCTTAGGAGCGGGGATACCGAACACCGGGGAGCTGTTTTTT.

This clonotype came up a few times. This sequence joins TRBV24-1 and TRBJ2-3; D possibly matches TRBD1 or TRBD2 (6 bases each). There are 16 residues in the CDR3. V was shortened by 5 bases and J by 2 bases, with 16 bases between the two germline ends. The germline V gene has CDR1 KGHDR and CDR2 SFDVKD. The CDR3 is CATSGGARKTTDTQYF. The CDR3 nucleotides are TGTGCCACCAGTGGGGGGGCAAGGAAGACCACAGATACGCAGTATTTT.